The source of this TCR beta chain is a study of human T cells and chemical hapten exposure (dated by TCRdb to about 2021). Study-level background: For sensitization, 2% DPC in acetone was applied to a 2 cm by 2 cm area of upper inner arm skin. Throughout the roughly 25-week study period, patients were also given weekly therapeutic DPC doses on the scalp. Nearly 30 alopecia patients gave blood for TCR sequencing at one to four time points (pre-sensitization, 2, 6 and 24 weeks). Patient blood was sampled pre-sensitization (week 0) and at 2, 6 and about 24 weeks after DPC sensitization. Patch tests used Finn chambers with 0.01% DPC on the upper back, scored after 6 days by International Contact Dermatitis Research Group standards. The mostly female patient cohort included alopecia areata with under or over 50% scalp involvement, alopecia totalis and alopecia universalis. Libraries were pooled for sequencing, and variation in per-sample TCR yields was attributed mainly to small differences in library volumes within the pool. Peripheral blood TCR repertoire changes were tracked in vivo in alopecia patients during primary and secondary sensitization to the hapten diphenylcyclopropenone (DPC).

Results and caveats for the whole study, not just this receptor: The number of TCRs above 1 in 1000 frequency did not change with DPC sensitization; there was no evidence of global repertoire structure alterations. Compared with pre-sensitization or healthy control sets, expanded TCRs formed significantly more large CDR3 similarity clusters, which is consistent with antigen-driven responses. Because all patients had alopecia, a presumed autoimmune disease, the immune response of the patients might differ from that of healthy individuals. A positive correlation was found between the number of PT1 expanded TCRs and patch test score, with significance reached at thresholds 8, 16 and 32 but not 4. Repeated subsampling changed both the strength of the expansion versus patch-test correlation and the threshold at which the correlation became significant.

The time point label here, explained by the study, means: patch test 2, 6 weeks after DPC sensitization. The treatment or condition label corresponds to: therapeutic diphenylcyclopropenone sensitization with weekly scalp DPC. At each patch-test visit, blood was drawn before the patch test was applied. Patients were eligible if aged 18 to 70, diagnosed with alopecia and judged suitable for DPC therapy, and pregnant patients were excluded. Total RNA was isolated from unfractionated whole blood collected in Tempus Blood RNA tubes. Library generation was performed with RACE. The data were produced on a NextSeq 500. Library preparation attached unique molecular identifiers to individual cDNA molecules for quantitative, reproducible TCR counting. From each blood RNA sample, both TCR alpha and TCR beta chains were sequenced. On the study's bioinformatics: The median number of TCRs per sample was 85,000 to 100,000, ranging from roughly 23,224 to 690,600. The Decombinator software suite was used to annotate the V, J and CDR3 of the TCR reads. For PS versus PT1 abundance plots, all samples were subsampled to the same number of TCRs (28,000). Expanded TCRs were defined as absent before sensitization and observed at least eight times at the 2-week time point. In-frame beta chains were kept once TCRdb had trimmed the public reads at Q25 with fastp and called clones with MiXCR. CDR3 protein duplicates are merged, each entry listing the most common genes and DNA. Here the V and J calls rest on TCRdb's processing, not on the authors' analysis. The sample records 85,000 to 95,000 distinct CDR3 sequences, more than 9.5% of which are singletons. Less than 2.5% of the sample belongs to the ten largest clones.

This clonotype was detected only a few times. Which antigen it targets is not known. There are no base qualities to consult, and no much larger clone falls within one base. The sample was whole blood, taken in connection with sensitization to the hapten diphenylcyclopropenone (DPC). The sequence was collected from a man aged 40-49 years with alopecia areata. Some clones in this sample may be carry-over from other donors' samples.

The CDR3 corresponds to CASSLVALDTQYF. The nucleotide sequence is given as TGTGCCAGCAGCTTAGTGGCTTTGGATACGCAGTATTTT. The chain is encoded by TRBV7-9 joined to TRBJ2-3; no D gene call is confident. Relative to germline, V is 1 base shorter and J is 6 bases shorter, with 8 bases between their ends. Based on the germline V gene (reference sequence), the CDR1 and CDR2 sequences are SEHNR and FQNEAQ. From cysteine to phenylalanine, the CDR3 is 13 amino acids long. The kept DNA is CDR3 alone, 39 bases in frame from the first base.